This TCR beta chain appears in the sequencing data of a study of T cell responses to AZD1222 COVID-19 vaccine (dated by TCRdb to the early 2020s). At the level of the whole study: TCR sequencing covered some 240 trial participants: 207 given two doses of AZD1222 and some 25 given two doses of MenACWY control vaccine. Trial participants were enrolled into age subgroups of 18-55, 56-69 and 70-plus years, which contained about 150, 27 and 61 TCR-sequenced participants, respectively.

The CDR3 regions of human TCRbeta chains were analyzed by immunosequencing. Processing in the source paper ran as follows. Repertoire TCRs were matched against a reference library of SARS-CoV-2-specific TCRs generated with the MIRA antigen-specificity platform. Breadth meant the fraction of unique TCRs that were SARS-CoV-2-associated, whereas depth meant the fraction of total T cells that were SARS-CoV-2-associated. Using the MIRA data, each spike-specific TCR was mapped to the spike region that the TCR reacts to and placed in a CD4 or CD8 class. Log10-transformed breadth and depth values were compared by one-way ANOVA with Sidak's multiple comparisons tests. The clones in this table, taken by TCRdb from immuneACCESS, are in-frame only. Not every clone is retained; where verified, under half of the shortfall comes from an unresolved V gene, and the cause of the rest is unknown. Clone size and V and J calls were adopted from that table, with D and trimming inferred from the DNA. Recorded for this sample are roughly 140,000 clones; 90% to 95% of them occurred a single time. Of the sample, roughly 1.6% is held by the ten largest clones.

A word on this clone: It lacks a known antigen. No clone much larger than this one lies a single base away; base qualities are absent.

The CDR3 has 13 amino acids, counting the end cysteine and phenylalanine. The sequence is cut down to CDR3 DNA, 39 bases in frame from base 1. Trimming removed 5 bases from V and 14 bases from J, leaving 19 bases between the germline ends. The time point label here, explained by the study, means: about 28 days (+/-7) after the second vaccine dose. Because spike-specific TCR depth and breadth did not differ between the two schedules, AZD1222 recipients who got a second dose at roughly 4 weeks were pooled with those who got a second dose at roughly 12 weeks. Samples from vaccinated people were obtained from the UK trials COV001 and COV002, which included a single-blind randomized controlled phase 2/3 trial of AZD1222 (ChAdOx1 nCoV-19) in healthy adults. For TCRbeta chain sequencing, PBMC samples were collected from trial participants at day 0 and at day 28 after the second dose. On the study overall, not on this receptor specifically: Only 5 to 7 AZD1222 recipients were SARS-CoV-2 seropositive at baseline, limiting conclusions about previously exposed vaccinees. The vaccine-associated CD4 TCRs covered the entire spike protein, and the dominant responses fell in regions 160-218 and 743-854. The 56-69-year group was small, and its depth increase did not reach significance, likely because of low power. Reportedly, close to half of the unique spike-specific TCRs recognized epitopes lying outside the regions that are mutated in the B.1.351 and B.1.1.7 variants. Participants were mostly white British and included more females than males, and it was suggested by the authors that clonal diversity may have been underestimated. After two AZD1222 doses, spike-specific TCR breadth and depth were significantly higher than at day 0 and than in MenACWY recipients. Because no samples from the day 14 peak response were available, repertoires could be characterized only after the peak T cell response.

The material sequenced was peripheral blood, taken 28 days after the second AZD1222 dose. The TCR comes from an adult who received the AZD1222 COVID-19 vaccine. The rearrangement joined TRBV12-3 or TRBV12-4 to TRBJ2-1; the D region possibly corresponds to TRBD1 (5 bases align). Here is the DNA: TGTGCCAGCAGTCCGTCCCCGGGTCAGGGTGAGTTCTTC. This encodes CASSPSPGQGEFF.